A selection of T cell receptor beta chains follows, all from one sample in a study of T cells in Graves' hyperthyroidism and ophthalmopathy. Each CDR3 protein gets one entry after TCRdb re-called the multiplex PCR reads with MiXCR. The table records roughly 520,000 distinct CDR3 sequences, approximately 25% of them present only once. The sample was blood. The receptor set was obtained from a woman aged 30 to 39 with Graves' ophthalmopathy. Each CDR3 is given with its conserved first and last residue. Fields, in order: clone size, V gene, J gene, D gene, CDR3 protein, CDR3 DNA. A D gene is named only where the DNA matches it firmly. Rows may omit the clone size; those that give it use once, few, many or a size class.

clone_size: NA; v_call: TRBV11-3; j_call: TRBJ2-5; d_call: TRBD1; cdr3_aa: CASSRSLRDRHQETQYF; cdr3_nt: TGTGCCAGCAGCAGATCACTCCGGGACAGGCACCAAGAGACCCAGTACTTC
clone_size: few; v_call: TRBV11-2; j_call: TRBJ2-5; d_call: TRBD2; cdr3_aa: CASSLGLAGGGSGKTQYF; cdr3_nt: TGTGCCAGCAGCTTAGGACTAGCGGGAGGGGGGTCCGGAAAGACCCAGTACTTC
clone_size: few; v_call: TRBV6-5; j_call: TRBJ1-1; d_call: NA; cdr3_aa: CASSYTWNTEAFF; cdr3_nt: TGTGCCAGCAGTTATACGTGGAACACTGAAGCTTTCTTT
clone_size: NA; v_call: TRBV6-5; j_call: TRBJ1-6; d_call: NA; cdr3_aa: CASSYWGQDNSPLHF; cdr3_nt: TGTGCCAGCAGTTACTGGGGACAAGATAATTCACCCCTCCACTTT
clone_size: many; v_call: TRBV11-2; j_call: TRBJ1-5; d_call: NA; cdr3_aa: CASTLFSGYSNQPQHF; cdr3_nt: TGTGCCAGCACCCTGTTTTCCGGGTATAGCAATCAGCCCCAGCATTTT
clone_size: NA; v_call: TRBV20-1; j_call: TRBJ2-5; d_call: NA; cdr3_aa: CSAPRTAKGETQYF; cdr3_nt: TGCAGTGCTCCGAGGACAGCCAAGGGGGAGACCCAGTACTTC
clone_size: NA; v_call: TRBV27; j_call: TRBJ1-1; d_call: NA; cdr3_aa: CASSPRKNTEAFF; cdr3_nt: TGTGCCAGCAGTCCACGTAAGAACACTGAAGCTTTCTTT
clone_size: many; v_call: TRBV19; j_call: TRBJ1-5; d_call: NA; cdr3_aa: CASSRRGDGNQPQHF; cdr3_nt: TGTGCCAGTAGTCGGAGGGGGGACGGCAATCAGCCCCAGCATTTT
clone_size: many; v_call: TRBV5-5; j_call: TRBJ1-3; d_call: NA; cdr3_aa: CASSFAPGSGNTIYF; cdr3_nt: TGTGCCAGCAGCTTTGCACCGGGCTCTGGAAACACCATATATTTT
clone_size: few; v_call: TRBV28; j_call: TRBJ1-1; d_call: TRBD1; cdr3_aa: CASSPGTDYEAFF; cdr3_nt: TGTGCCAGCAGCCCCGGGACAGATTATGAAGCTTTCTTT
clone_size: few; v_call: TRBV3-1; j_call: TRBJ2-5; d_call: NA; cdr3_aa: CASSQEGVTKYF; cdr3_nt: TGTGCCAGCAGCCAAGAGGGGGTTACCAAGTACTTC
clone_size: NA; v_call: TRBV2; j_call: TRBJ1-2; d_call: TRBD1; cdr3_aa: CASSGDRGRVYGYTF; cdr3_nt: TGTGCCAGCAGTGGGGACAGGGGGCGCGTCTATGGCTACACCTTC
clone_size: few; v_call: TRBV7-3; j_call: TRBJ2-7; d_call: TRBD2; cdr3_aa: CASSLSGTSGPYEQYF; cdr3_nt: TGTGCCAGCAGCTTAAGTGGGACTAGCGGACCCTACGAGCAGTACTTC
clone_size: NA; v_call: TRBV7-2; j_call: TRBJ2-5; d_call: NA; cdr3_aa: CASSLGMGDVETKYF; cdr3_nt: TGTGCCAGCAGCTTAGGAATGGGAGATGTAGAGACCAAGTACTTC
clone_size: NA; v_call: TRBV28; j_call: TRBJ1-2; d_call: NA; cdr3_aa: CASSSSPGVYEGYTF; cdr3_nt: TGTGCCAGCAGTTCTTCCCCAGGGGTTTACGAGGGCTACACCTTC
clone_size: many; v_call: TRBV20-1; j_call: TRBJ2-5; d_call: NA; cdr3_aa: CSATGAGETQYF; cdr3_nt: TGCAGTGCTACGGGGGCGGGGGAGACCCAGTACTTC
clone_size: many; v_call: TRBV6-1; j_call: TRBJ2-7; d_call: TRBD2; cdr3_aa: CASSQLAGGIYEQYF; cdr3_nt: TGTGCCAGCAGTCAATTAGCGGGGGGGATCTACGAGCAGTACTTC
clone_size: few; v_call: TRBV6-1; j_call: TRBJ1-1; d_call: NA; cdr3_aa: CASRTGGSSEAFF; cdr3_nt: TGTGCCAGCAGGACGGGGGGCAGCTCTGAAGCTTTCTTT
clone_size: many; v_call: TRBV20-1; j_call: TRBJ1-1; d_call: NA; cdr3_aa: CSARYREIAEAFF; cdr3_nt: TGCAGTGCTAGATACAGGGAGATCGCTGAAGCTTTCTTT
clone_size: NA; v_call: TRBV27; j_call: TRBJ2-3; d_call: NA; cdr3_aa: CASGKGWDTQYF; cdr3_nt: TGTGCCAGCGGGAAAGGGTGGGATACGCAGTATTTT
clone_size: few; v_call: TRBV20-1; j_call: TRBJ1-1; d_call: TRBD1; cdr3_aa: CSAAHPRTGMNTEAFF; cdr3_nt: TGCAGTGCTGCCCACCCCAGGACAGGGATGAACACTGAAGCTTTCTTT
clone_size: many; v_call: TRBV11-2; j_call: TRBJ1-1; d_call: TRBD1; cdr3_aa: CASSLRQGADTEAFF; cdr3_nt: TGTGCCAGCAGCCTCCGACAGGGGGCGGACACTGAAGCTTTCTTT
clone_size: many; v_call: TRBV28; j_call: TRBJ1-2; d_call: TRBD1; cdr3_aa: CASSRSPGGVYGYTF; cdr3_nt: TGTGCCAGCAGCCGAAGCCCAGGGGGCGTCTATGGCTACACCTTC
clone_size: many; v_call: TRBV29-1; j_call: TRBJ2-7; d_call: NA; cdr3_aa: CSVGPDSSYEQYF; cdr3_nt: TGCAGCGTTGGTCCGGACAGCTCCTACGAGCAGTACTTC
clone_size: many; v_call: TRBV14; j_call: TRBJ1-2; d_call: NA; cdr3_aa: CASSQDVGRGYGYTF; cdr3_nt: TGTGCCAGCAGCCAAGATGTGGGGCGCGGCTATGGCTACACCTTC
clone_size: many; v_call: TRBV6-5; j_call: TRBJ1-2; d_call: NA; cdr3_aa: CASSSHLSTDPAGYTF; cdr3_nt: TGTGCCAGCAGTTCCCACCTTTCGACGGACCCAGCTGGCTACACCTTC
clone_size: many; v_call: TRBV5-6; j_call: TRBJ1-1; d_call: NA; cdr3_aa: CASSLPGWNTEAFF; cdr3_nt: TGTGCCAGCAGCTTGCCAGGGTGGAACACTGAAGCTTTCTTT
clone_size: many; v_call: TRBV20-1; j_call: TRBJ2-5; d_call: NA; cdr3_aa: CSAASRTYQETQYF; cdr3_nt: TGCAGTGCTGCCAGCAGGACCTACCAAGAGACCCAGTACTTC
clone_size: many; v_call: TRBV6-2/TRBV6-3; j_call: TRBJ2-7; d_call: TRBD2; cdr3_aa: CASSARLAHYEQYF; cdr3_nt: TGTGCCAGCAGTGCTAGACTAGCGCACTACGAGCAGTACTTC
clone_size: NA; v_call: TRBV12-3/TRBV12-4; j_call: TRBJ1-2; d_call: TRBD1; cdr3_aa: CASFGGQGPSGGYTF; cdr3_nt: TGTGCCAGCTTTGGAGGACAGGGGCCCTCGGGTGGCTACACCTTC
clone_size: many; v_call: TRBV2; j_call: TRBJ1-2; d_call: TRBD1; cdr3_aa: CASRTQGANYGYTF; cdr3_nt: TGTGCCAGCAGGACGCAGGGGGCCAACTATGGCTACACCTTC
clone_size: few; v_call: TRBV11-3; j_call: TRBJ1-1; d_call: NA; cdr3_aa: CASSLVGVDTEAFF; cdr3_nt: TGTGCCAGCAGCTTAGTAGGGGTGGACACTGAAGCTTTCTTT
clone_size: many; v_call: TRBV24-1; j_call: TRBJ2-5; d_call: NA; cdr3_aa: CATSDLKGTGETQYF; cdr3_nt: TGTGCCACCAGTGATTTGAAGGGGACGGGAGAGACCCAGTACTTC
clone_size: many; v_call: TRBV12-3/TRBV12-4; j_call: TRBJ2-5; d_call: TRBD2; cdr3_aa: CASRKTSGGPQETQYF; cdr3_nt: TGTGCCAGCAGGAAAACTAGCGGGGGGCCTCAAGAGACCCAGTACTTC
clone_size: many; v_call: TRBV29-1; j_call: TRBJ1-1; d_call: NA; cdr3_aa: CSVSGPGTEAFF; cdr3_nt: TGCAGCGTCTCAGGTCCCGGCACTGAAGCTTTCTTT
clone_size: NA; v_call: TRBV6-1; j_call: TRBJ2-5; d_call: NA; cdr3_aa: CASSEGATGPGQETQYF; cdr3_nt: TGTGCCAGCAGTGAAGGGGCTACAGGGCCCGGACAAGAGACCCAGTACTTC
clone_size: few; v_call: TRBV6-1; j_call: TRBJ2-5; d_call: NA; cdr3_aa: CASIWLRQYF; cdr3_nt: TGTGCCAGCATCTGGCTCAGACAGTACTTC
clone_size: many; v_call: TRBV28; j_call: TRBJ2-7; d_call: NA; cdr3_aa: CASSPSTVGRYEQYF; cdr3_nt: TGTGCCAGCAGCCCATCGACAGTAGGGCGCTACGAGCAGTACTTC
clone_size: NA; v_call: TRBV20-1; j_call: TRBJ2-7; d_call: TRBD2; cdr3_aa: CSAIRLTGGPSEQYF; cdr3_nt: TGCAGTGCTATTCGCTTAACGGGGGGGCCGAGTGAGCAGTACTTC
clone_size: many; v_call: TRBV7-2; j_call: TRBJ1-2; d_call: NA; cdr3_aa: CASSPMWGADYGYTF; cdr3_nt: TGTGCCAGCAGCCCTATGTGGGGAGCTGACTATGGCTACACCTTC
clone_size: NA; v_call: TRBV6-2/TRBV6-3; j_call: TRBJ2-5; d_call: TRBD1; cdr3_aa: CASSYSLWTGGRTQYF; cdr3_nt: TGTGCCAGCAGTTACTCGTTGTGGACAGGGGGCCGGACCCAGTACTTC
clone_size: many; v_call: TRBV19; j_call: TRBJ2-2; d_call: NA; cdr3_aa: CASSTQAWLGTGELFF; cdr3_nt: TGTGCCAGTAGTACGCAGGCGTGGTTAGGTACCGGGGAGCTGTTTTTT
clone_size: many; v_call: TRBV10-3; j_call: TRBJ2-2; d_call: NA; cdr3_aa: CAISESRGQNTGELFF; cdr3_nt: TGTGCCATCAGTGAGTCGCGGGGACAGAACACCGGGGAGCTGTTTTTT
clone_size: many; v_call: TRBV9; j_call: TRBJ2-5; d_call: TRBD1; cdr3_aa: CASSVQTGDQETQYF; cdr3_nt: TGTGCCAGCAGCGTCCAGACAGGGGACCAAGAGACCCAGTACTTC
clone_size: NA; v_call: TRBV10-3; j_call: TRBJ2-7; d_call: TRBD2; cdr3_aa: CATSGSPYYEQYF; cdr3_nt: TGTGCCACTAGCGGGAGCCCCTATTACGAGCAGTACTTC